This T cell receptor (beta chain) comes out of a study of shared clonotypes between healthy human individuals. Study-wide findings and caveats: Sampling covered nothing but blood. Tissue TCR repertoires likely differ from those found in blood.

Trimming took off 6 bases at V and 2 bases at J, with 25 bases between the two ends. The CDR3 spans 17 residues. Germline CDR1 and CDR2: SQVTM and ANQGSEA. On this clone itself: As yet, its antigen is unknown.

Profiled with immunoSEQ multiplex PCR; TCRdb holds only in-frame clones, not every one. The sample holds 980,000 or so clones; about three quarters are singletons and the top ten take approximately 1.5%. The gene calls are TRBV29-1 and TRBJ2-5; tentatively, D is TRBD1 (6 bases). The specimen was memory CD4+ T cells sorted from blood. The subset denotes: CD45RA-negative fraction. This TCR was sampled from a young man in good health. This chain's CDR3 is CSVQGPLGREVQETQYF. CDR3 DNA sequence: TGCAGCGTCCAGGGGCCATTGGGCAGAGAGGTTCAAGAGACCCAGTACTTC.